This T cell receptor beta chain was obtained from a study of graft-versus-host responses after intestinal transplantation. Study summary: Isolated intestinal, liver-intestinal, or multivisceral transplants were what recipients had. Every transplant recipient was induced with anti-thymocyte globulin, then maintained on tacrolimus and steroids for 2 to 3 years.

On this clone: Its specificity is not known.

Intraepithelial lymphocytes and lamina propria lymphocytes were released through processing of graft tissue. CDR3 length equals 13 residues. Looked up from germline, CDR1 is MDHEN and CDR2 is SYDVKM. V lost 5 bases, J lost 3 bases, and 11 bases lay in between. Clones were sequenced by immunoSEQ multiplex PCR, and TCRdb holds only the in-frame ones, with some missing. The sample carries more than 30,000 clones, about nine tenths recorded once. Study observations and caveats: Allograft clonal ratios (graft-versus-host to host-versus-graft) were high in patients who had graft-donor T cell macrochimerism. GvH clonotypes were identified within recipient marrow, with a subset emerging first in ileum or blood.

The rearrangement uses TRBV28 and TRBJ2-7; D is possibly TRBD1 (5 bases). The TCR originated in a human patient who received an intestinal transplant, so some T cells may come from the graft donor. This specimen was ileum tissue, taken more than 200 days after intestinal transplant. CDR3 coding DNA: TGTGCCAGCAGTGATGGTCAGGGCTACGAGCAGTACTTC. This sequence encodes CASSDGQGYEQYF.